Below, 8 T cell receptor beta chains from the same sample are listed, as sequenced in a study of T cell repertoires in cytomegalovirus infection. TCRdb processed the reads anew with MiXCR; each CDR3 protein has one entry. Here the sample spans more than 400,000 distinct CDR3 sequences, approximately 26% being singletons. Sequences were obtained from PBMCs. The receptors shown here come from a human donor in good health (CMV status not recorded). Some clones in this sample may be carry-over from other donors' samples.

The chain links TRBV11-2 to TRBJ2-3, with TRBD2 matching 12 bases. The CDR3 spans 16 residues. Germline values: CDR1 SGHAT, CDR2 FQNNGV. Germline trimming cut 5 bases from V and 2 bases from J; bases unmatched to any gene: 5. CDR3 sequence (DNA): TGTGCCAGCAGCGCAACTAGCGGGAGGTCCACAGATACGCAGTATTTT. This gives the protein CASSATSGRSTDTQYF.

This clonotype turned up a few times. As DNA, the CDR3 is TGTGCCAGCAGCTTACGCGGGAGAGTCGACAATGAGCAGTTCTTC. Translating gives CASSLRGRVDNEQFF. The J gene is TRBJ2-1, the V gene TRBV7-3; TRBD2 matches 7 bases. The CDR3 sequence is 15 residues long. After removal of 2 bases from V and 5 bases from J, the junction contained 6 bases not matched to a gene. Looked up from germline, CDR1 is SGHTA and CDR2 is FQGTGA.

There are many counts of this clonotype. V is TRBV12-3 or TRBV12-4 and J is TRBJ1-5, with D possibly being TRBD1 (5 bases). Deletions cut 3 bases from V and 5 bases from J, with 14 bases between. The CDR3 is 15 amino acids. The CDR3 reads CASSFKGYGDQPQHF. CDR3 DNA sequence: TGTGCCAGCAGTTTCAAGGGGTATGGGGATCAGCCCCAGCATTTT.

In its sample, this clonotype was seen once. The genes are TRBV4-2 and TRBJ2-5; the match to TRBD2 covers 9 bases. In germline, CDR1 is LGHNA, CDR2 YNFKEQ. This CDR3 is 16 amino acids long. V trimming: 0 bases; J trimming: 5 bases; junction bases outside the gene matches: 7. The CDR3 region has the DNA TGTGCCAGCAGCCAAGATGGGGCGGGAGGGTTGGAGACCCAGTACTTC. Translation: CASSQDGAGGLETQYF.

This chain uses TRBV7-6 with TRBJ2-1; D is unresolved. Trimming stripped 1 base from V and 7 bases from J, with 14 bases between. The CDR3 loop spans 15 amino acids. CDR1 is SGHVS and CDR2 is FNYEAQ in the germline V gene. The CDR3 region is CASSLGRRTLNEQFF. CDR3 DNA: TGTGCCAGCAGCTTAGGCAGGCGCACGTTAAATGAGCAGTTCTTC.

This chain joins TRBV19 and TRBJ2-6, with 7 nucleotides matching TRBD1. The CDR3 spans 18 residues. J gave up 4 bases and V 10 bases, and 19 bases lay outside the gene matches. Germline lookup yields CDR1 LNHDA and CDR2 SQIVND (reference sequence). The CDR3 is CATLSTGRHTSGANVLTF. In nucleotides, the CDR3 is TGTGCCACTCTCTCGACAGGGCGCCACACCTCAGGGGCCAACGTCCTGACTTTC.

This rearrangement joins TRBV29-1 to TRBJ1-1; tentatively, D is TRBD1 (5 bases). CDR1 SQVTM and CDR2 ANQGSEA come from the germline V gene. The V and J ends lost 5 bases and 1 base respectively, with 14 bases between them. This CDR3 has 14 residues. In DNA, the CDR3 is TGCAGCGTTAATCGGGGCTTCGGGAACACTGAAGCTTTCTTT. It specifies CSVNRGFGNTEAFF.

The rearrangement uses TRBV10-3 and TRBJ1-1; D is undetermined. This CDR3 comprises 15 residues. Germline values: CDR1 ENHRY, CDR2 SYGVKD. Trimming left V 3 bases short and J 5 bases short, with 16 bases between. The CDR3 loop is CAISEWLQSRTEAFF. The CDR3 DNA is TGTGCCATCAGTGAATGGTTACAGTCTAGGACTGAAGCTTTCTTT.